One sample yielded the 17 T cell receptor beta chains listed below, sequenced in a study of Ad26.COV2.S vaccination and SARS-CoV-2 variants. Only in-frame clones appear in the TCRdb table, and some are missing; sequencing was by immunoSEQ multiplex PCR. This table has about 440,000 clones, 90% appearing once. Regarding treatment: roughly 20 received Ad26.COV2.S at low or high dose, single or two shots; 5 received placebo; per-sample allocation not given. Collection of samples fell on day 63 after the first vaccine or placebo injection. The sample in question was peripheral blood, obtained in a trial of Ad26.COV2.S vaccine versus placebo. These receptors all stem from a person aged 18-60 years who received the Ad26.COV2.S COVID-19 vaccine or a placebo.

The chain employs TRBV18 and TRBJ2-5; D is perhaps TRBD1 (5 bases). CDR3 length: 14 amino acids. V was shortened by 5 bases and J by 1 base, with 11 bases between the two germline ends. From germline, CDR1 is KGHSH and CDR2 LQKENI. This CDR3 is CASSARQIQETQYF. The CDR3 nucleotides are TGTGCCAGCTCAGCCCGACAGATCCAAGAGACCCAGTACTTC.

The chain employs TRBV14 and TRBJ2-1, with TRBD2 matching 14 bases. There are 22 residues in the CDR3. In germline, CDR1 is SGHDN, CDR2 FVKESK. With 0 bases clipped from V and 2 bases from J, the junction kept 15 bases outside the gene matches. The CDR3 region has the DNA TGTGCCAGCAGCCAAGACCTGATAACGACTAGCGGGAGGGTCGGGGCCTACAATGAGCAGTTCTTC. Protein product: CASSQDLITTSGRVGAYNEQFF.

V and J are TRBV27 and TRBJ2-7, with D perhaps TRBD1 or TRBD2 (6 bases each). Germline V gene sequence: CDR1 MNHEY, CDR2 SMNVEV (reference sequence). The CDR3 totals 13 residues. Trimming cost V 4 bases and J 2 bases, with 9 bases left between them. The CDR3 here is CASSSRGPYEQYF. CDR3 nucleotide sequence: TGTGCCAGCAGTTCTCGGGGGCCCTACGAGCAGTACTTC.

The chain couples TRBV29-1 to TRBJ2-5; 9 bases are shared with TRBD1. CDR1 SQVTM and CDR2 ANQGSEA come from the germline V gene. V lost 3 bases, J lost 2 bases, and 7 bases stayed unmatched. The CDR3 is 15 residues long. The CDR3 DNA reads TGCAGCGTTGACGAGGGGACAGGGACTCAAGAGACCCAGTACTTC. Protein sequence: CSVDEGTGTQETQYF.

This clone occurred once. For the CDR3, the DNA is TGTGCCAGCAGCCCCGGGGTGGCGGGAGAGCAGTTCTTC. Protein: CASSPGVAGEQFF. The genes are TRBV7-3 and TRBJ2-1, with D perhaps TRBD2 (6 bases). V was pared by 5 bases and J by 10 bases, with 15 bases between. From germline, CDR1 is SGHTA and CDR2 FQGTGA. There are 13 residues in the CDR3.

The chain links TRBV20-1 to TRBJ2-7; 7 bases match TRBD2. This CDR3 comprises 11 residues. Germline values: CDR1 DFQATT, CDR2 SNEGSKA (reference sequence). Trimming removed 7 bases from V and 4 bases from J; junction bases left unmatched: 4. CDR3 sequence: CSGRERYEQYF. The CDR3 DNA reads as TGCAGTGGGCGGGAGAGATACGAGCAGTACTTC.

The chain employs TRBV27 and TRBJ2-3, with D tentatively TRBD1 (6 bases). Germline V gives CDR1 MNHEY, CDR2 SMNVEV (reference sequence). V was shortened by 6 bases and J by 2 bases, with 12 bases between the two germline ends. The CDR3 is made up of 14 amino acids. CDR3 in amino acids: CASRGQISTDTQYF. The CDR3 region has the DNA TGTGCCAGCAGAGGACAGATTTCCACAGATACGCAGTATTTT.

The chain has TRBV13 and TRBJ2-3; perhaps TRBD1 as D (6 bases). The CDR3 spans 15 residues. Trimming shortened V by 5 bases and J by 3 bases, and 15 bases separated the two germline ends. CDR1 is PRHDT and CDR2 is FYEKMQ in the germline V gene (reference sequence). The CDR3 loop reads CASSRPLTGTDTQYF. The CDR3 DNA reads as TGTGCCAGCAGCCGACCCCTTACAGGGACAGATACGCAGTATTTT.

The chain recombines TRBV7-6 with TRBJ2-1; 7 bases agree with TRBD2. Germline CDR1 and CDR2: SGHVS and FNYEAQ. This CDR3 contains 14 residues. V dropped 1 base and J dropped 4; count of bases not matched to a gene: 1. CDR3 sequence reads: CASSLGGRYNEQFF. Here the CDR3 DNA reads TGTGCCAGCAGCTTAGGCGGGAGATACAATGAGCAGTTCTTC.

The V gene is TRBV9, the J gene TRBJ2-1, with 10 positions matching TRBD1. Germline trimming cut 5 bases from V and 5 bases from J; bases unmatched to any gene: 7. The CDR3 length is 15 residues. CDR1 is SGDLS and CDR2 is YYNGEE in the germline V gene. In DNA, the CDR3 is TGTGCCAGCAGGGTAACCGGGACAGGGGACAATGAGCAGTTCTTC. This gives the protein CASRVTGTGDNEQFF.

This chain connects TRBV28 to TRBJ1-1; TRBD1 matches 7 bases. The V and J ends lost 8 bases and 11 bases, in that order; junction bases with no gene match: 17. The CDR3 consists of 14 residues. Per the germline V gene, CDR1 is MDHEN and CDR2 is SYDVKM. CDR3 sequence (DNA): TGTGCCAGCCTCCGGGAGACAGGGCTACAGGTGGCTTTCTTT. It is translated as CASLRETGLQVAFF.

The chain links TRBV9 to TRBJ1-4, with D possibly TRBD1 on 6 matching bases. The V and J ends lost 0 bases and 7 bases respectively, with 13 bases between them. The CDR3 is 15 residues long. Per germline, CDR1 SGDLS and CDR2 YYNGEE. The CDR3 spells CASSVEQGYGEKLFF. The CDR3 coding sequence is TGTGCCAGCAGCGTAGAACAGGGCTATGGTGAAAAACTGTTTTTT.

The V gene is TRBV28, the J gene TRBJ2-2; possible D gene TRBD2, 5 bases. V was clipped by 5 bases and J by 4 bases, with 11 bases between them. CDR3 size: 14 residues. The V gene's germline CDR1 is MDHEN and CDR2 SYDVKM. The CDR3 sequence is CASSELTITGELFF. The CDR3 nucleotides read TGTGCCAGCAGTGAATTGACTATCACCGGGGAGCTGTTTTTT.

This chain uses TRBV6-6 with TRBJ1-2; possible D gene TRBD1, 5 bases. Germline values: CDR1 MNHNY, CDR2 SVGAGI (reference sequence). This CDR3 has 13 residues. V dropped 6 bases and J dropped 1 base, with 9 bases sitting between them. CDR3 residues: CASSRDSNYGYTF. CDR3 nucleotide sequence: TGTGCCAGCAGCCGCGACAGTAACTATGGCTACACCTTC.

The chain recombines TRBV6-5 with TRBJ2-7; TRBD2 agrees at 13 bases. The CDR3 runs to 14 residues. Trimming at V came to 6 bases and at J to 6 bases, leaving 5 bases not matched to a gene. The germline CDR1 and CDR2 sequences are MNHEY and SVGAGI. CDR3 bases: TGTGCCAGCAGCTATACTAGCGGGAGGGCCGAGCAGTACTTC. Protein: CASSYTSGRAEQYF.

CDR3 coding DNA: TGTGCCAGCAGCTTTCGGAAAGTCGGGAGGGCCGTGTACGAGCAGTACTTC. Amino acids: CASSFRKVGRAVYEQYF. The genes are TRBV7-2 and TRBJ2-7; 8 bases map to TRBD2. CDR1 is SGHTA and CDR2 is FQGNSA in the germline V gene. J lost 4 bases, V lost 3 bases, and 14 bases had no gene match. The CDR3 is 17 amino acids.

The rearrangement joins TRBV7-2 to TRBJ1-1, with D tentatively TRBD1 (6 bases). Per the germline V gene, CDR1 is SGHTA and CDR2 is FQGNSA. Trimming left V 1 base short and J 0 bases short, with 15 bases between. This CDR3 has 17 residues. The CDR3 coding sequence is TGTGCCAGCAGCTTAGGGCCCAGGGGCGAAATGAACACTGAAGCTTTCTTT. Protein sequence: CASSLGPRGEMNTEAFF.